The 14 T cell receptor beta chains below all came from one sample that was sequenced in a study of OX40 agonist ivuxolimab in advanced cancers. Here immunoSEQ multiplex PCR was the method, and the copy in TCRdb shows in-frame clones only, minus some. This sample yields about 34,000 clones, of which about nine tenths are seen a single time; 4% to 5% belongs to the top ten. This specimen was CD4+ or CD8+ T cells sorted from blood, taken in a trial of the OX40 agonist ivuxolimab. All receptors come from an adult with an advanced solid tumor such as melanoma, head and neck, liver or kidney cancer.

This CDR3 is CASSRSNTGIDEQYF. The CDR3 nucleotides are TGTGCCAGCAGCCGGTCAAACACAGGGATTGACGAGCAGTACTTC. The chain combines TRBV6-5 with TRBJ2-7, with a tentative D call TRBD1 (6 bases). V gave up 6 bases and J gave up 5 bases, with 20 bases separating them. CDR1 MNHEY and CDR2 SVGAGI come from the germline V gene. This CDR3 comprises 15 residues.

The CDR3 DNA reads as TGTGCCAGCAGCCTGTCAGCGTACAATGAGCAGTTCTTC. Translation gives CASSLSAYNEQFF. V gene TRBV5-5 combines with J gene TRBJ2-1; D remains ambiguous. The ends were cut back, 4 bases at V and 4 bases at J, with 9 bases in the middle. Germline lookup yields CDR1 SGHKS and CDR2 YYEKEE (reference sequence). This CDR3 has 13 amino acids.

This rearrangement joins TRBV5-5 to TRBJ2-5; D is uncertain. The CDR3 has 13 amino acids. Germline V lookup: CDR1 SGHKS, CDR2 YYEKEE (reference sequence). Trimming removed 3 bases from V and 5 bases from J, with 11 bases in between. CDR3 in amino acids: CASSSRAGETQYF. In DNA form, the CDR3 reads TGTGCCAGCAGCTCCCGGGCCGGGGAGACCCAGTACTTC.

The CDR3 DNA follows: TGTGCCAGCAGTGCCGATCGTACTAATGAAAAACTGTTTTTT. Its protein product is CASSADRTNEKLFF. This rearrangement joins TRBV2 to TRBJ1-4, with D uncertain. V lost 4 bases, J lost 2 bases, and 8 bases lay in between. The CDR3 loop spans 14 amino acids. CDR1 is SNHLY and CDR2 is FYNNEI in the germline V gene. The whole variable domain, remainder taken from reference TRBV2 and TRBJ1-4, is EPEVTQTPSHQVTQMGQEVILRCVPISNHLYFYWYRQILGQKVEFLVSFYNNEISEKSEIFDDQFSVERPDGSNFTLKIRSTKLEDSAMYFCASSADRTNEKLFFGSGTQLSVL.

The chain employs TRBV5-4 and TRBJ2-5, with D possibly being TRBD1 (6 bases). This CDR3 region has 13 residues. With 5 bases removed from V and 2 bases from J, the gap between germline ends came to 10 bases. Germline CDR1 is SGHNT and CDR2 is YYREEE (reference sequence). Here the CDR3 reads CASRQGLQETQYF. CDR3 DNA: TGTGCCAGCAGACAGGGATTGCAAGAGACCCAGTACTTC.

The chain recombines TRBV11-2 with TRBJ2-7; 8 nucleotides agree with TRBD1. The CDR3 is 13 residues long. The ends lost 4 bases at V and 4 bases at J; junction bases unmatched: 3. Germline CDR1 reads SGHAT; CDR2 reads FQNNGV. The CDR3: CASSSRDRYEQYF. Written as DNA, the CDR3 is TGTGCCAGCAGCTCCCGGGACAGGTACGAGCAGTACTTC.

The chain employs TRBV5-1 and TRBJ2-5, with 12 bases that match TRBD2. This CDR3 is 15 amino acids long. Unmatched junction bases numbered 6, after V lost 4 bases and J lost 5 bases. From germline, CDR1 is SGHRS and CDR2 YFSETQ. The CDR3: CASSKTSGSVETQYF. CDR3 nucleotides: TGCGCCAGCAGCAAGACTAGCGGGAGTGTCGAGACCCAGTACTTC.

The chain has TRBV18 and TRBJ2-1; 9 bases map to TRBD2. In germline, CDR1 is KGHSH, CDR2 LQKENI. V shed 2 bases and J 5 bases; nucleotides not matched to a gene: 4. CDR3 length: 15 amino acids. CDR3 sequence (DNA): TGTGCCAGCTCACCAGCTAGCGGGATAGACAATGAGCAGTTCTTC. Residues: CASSPASGIDNEQFF.

The V and J genes are TRBV29-1 and TRBJ2-3; 7 nucleotides line up with TRBD2. This CDR3 has 14 amino acids. The V gene end was trimmed by 5 bases and the J gene end by 0 bases; junction bases not matched to a gene: 5. Germline V lookup: CDR1 SQVTM, CDR2 ANQGSEA. CDR3 region: CSVWEGPSTDTQYF. CDR3 coding DNA: TGCAGCGTTTGGGAGGGGCCCAGCACAGATACGCAGTATTTT.

This chain connects TRBV7-8 to TRBJ1-2; D remains unclear. Trimming took 0 bases from V and 6 from J, leaving 11 bases between them. Germline assignment: CDR1 SGHVS and CDR2 FQNEAQ. The CDR3 covers 14 residues. The CDR3 is CASSLALRWHGYTF. In DNA form, the CDR3 reads TGTGCCAGCAGCTTAGCTCTCAGGTGGCATGGCTACACCTTC.

The genes are TRBV29-1 and TRBJ1-2, with a tentative D call TRBD1 (6 bases). There are 12 residues in the CDR3. Germline V CDR1 and CDR2: SQVTM, ANQGSEA. The V gene lost 2 bases and the J gene lost 7 bases, with 11 bases spanning the gap. CDR3 region: CSVELGASGYTF. DNA for the CDR3: TGCAGCGTTGAACTGGGGGCGAGTGGCTACACCTTC.

The J gene is TRBJ2-5, the V gene TRBV19, with D possibly matching TRBD2 (7 bases). This CDR3 has 13 residues. Germline V gene lookup returns CDR1 LNHDA and CDR2 SQIVND (reference sequence). Trimming took off 4 bases at V and 5 bases at J, with 11 bases between the two ends. The CDR3 nucleotides are TGTGCCAGTAGTAAGGGGGAGGGGGAGACCCAGTACTTC. Amino acid sequence: CASSKGEGETQYF.

The V and J genes are TRBV4-1 and TRBJ2-2, with 10 positions matching TRBD1. Germline values: CDR1 MGHRA, CDR2 YSYEKL. This CDR3 spans 15 amino acids. The V and J ends lost 1 base and 7 bases, in that order; junction bases with no gene match: 3. CDR3 amino acids: CASSQGQGAVGELFF. The CDR3 DNA sequence: TGCGCCAGCAGCCAAGGACAGGGGGCAGTCGGGGAGCTGTTTTTT.

This clone was observed a single time. This chain connects TRBV6-5 to TRBJ2-2; D is undetermined. The germline gives CDR1 MNHEY, CDR2 SVGAGI. The CDR3 has 16 residues. Trimming took off 6 bases at V and 0 bases at J, with 14 bases between the two ends. CDR3 sequence: CASRYLGSTNTGELFF. CDR3 sequence (DNA): TGTGCCAGCAGATACCTGGGCAGCACGAACACCGGGGAGCTGTTTTTT.